Sequencing of this T cell receptor (beta chain) was carried out in a study of cytomegalovirus exposure and HLA in healthy donors. Primers included in the PCR were 60 Vbeta and 13 Jbeta primers. Sequencing used immunoSEQ multiplex PCR; TCRdb keeps in-frame clones, though not all of them. The table records 100,000 to 150,000 clones, around 85% of them present only once. Remarks on this clone: Its antigen is undetermined.

Overall study results and limits: Highly shared sequence variants in one cluster were likely a sequencing artifact.

The source material was PBMCs. This TCR came from a boy aged 5-17 years in good health and CMV-seronegative.

CDR3: CASSPPGGGAYEQFF. In DNA form, the CDR3 reads TGTGCCAGCAGCCCCCCGGGCGGGGGGGCCTATGAGCAGTTCTTC. The V and J genes are TRBV7-9 and TRBJ2-1, with 9 bases identical to TRBD2. CDR1 is SEHNR and CDR2 is FQNEAQ in the germline V gene (reference sequence). The trim removed 5 bases at V and 8 bases at J, leaving 10 bases unmatched. The CDR3 loop spans 15 amino acids.